This TCR beta chain emerged from a study of blood T cell repertoires in COVID-19. Study summary: Samples of COVID-19 (acute and convalescent) were obtained from the United States, Italy and Spain.

Methods used by the authors: Reference gene primers were amplified, and this amplification served to estimate nucleated cell counts. Measured with immunoSEQ multiplex PCR; TCRdb has only the in-frame clones, and not every one. V and J calls and clone size follow that table, whereas D and trimming were derived from the DNA. Of hundreds of thousands of clones listed, 85% are singletons. Residents of approximately 25 US areas, aged roughly 18 to 89 years, made up the participants. Recovered Cohort 3 donors showed two negative PCRs, clearance, or symptom resolution. This CDR3 spans 14 amino acids. J gave up 4 bases and V 2 bases, and 5 bases lay outside the gene matches. Germline-derived CDR1 and CDR2 are SGHRS and YFSETQ.

The sequencing sample was made of PBMCs or T cells enriched from blood (not recorded which). The sequence was obtained from a man aged 35 to 55 who had recovered from COVID-19. The J gene is TRBJ2-7, the V gene TRBV5-1; TRBD2 matches at 8 bases. The CDR3 sequence: CASSLPGLVYEQYF. CDR3 DNA: TGCGCCAGCAGCTTACCGGGACTAGTATACGAGCAGTACTTC.